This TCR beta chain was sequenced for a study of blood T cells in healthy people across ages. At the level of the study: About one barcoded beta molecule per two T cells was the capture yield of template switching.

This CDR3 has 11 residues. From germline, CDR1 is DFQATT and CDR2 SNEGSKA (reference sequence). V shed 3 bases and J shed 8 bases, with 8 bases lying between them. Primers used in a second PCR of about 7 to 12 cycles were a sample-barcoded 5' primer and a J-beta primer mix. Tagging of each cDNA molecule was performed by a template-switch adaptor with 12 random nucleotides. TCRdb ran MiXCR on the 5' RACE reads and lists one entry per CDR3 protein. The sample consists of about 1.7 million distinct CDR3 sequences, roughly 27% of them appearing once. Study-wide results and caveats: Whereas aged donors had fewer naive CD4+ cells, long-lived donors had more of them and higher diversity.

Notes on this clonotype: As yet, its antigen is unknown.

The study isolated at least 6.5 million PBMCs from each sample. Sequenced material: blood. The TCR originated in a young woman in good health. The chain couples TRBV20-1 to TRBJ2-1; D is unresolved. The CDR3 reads CSARASYEQFF. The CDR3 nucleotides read TGCAGTGCTAGGGCCTCGTATGAGCAGTTCTTC.